This TCR beta chain originates from a study of blood T cell repertoires in COVID-19. This clone was observed once. Assay: immunoSEQ multiplex PCR; the TCRdb copy retains only in-frame clones and omits some. The data show roughly 300,000 clones, around 87% seen once. Germline V lookup: CDR1 SGHRS, CDR2 YFSETQ. Trimming stripped 4 bases from V and 2 bases from J, with 12 bases between. This CDR3 is built from 14 residues. The clonotype was recovered from a woman aged 45 to 65 who had recovered from COVID-19. The sample consisted of peripheral blood. This sequence joins TRBV5-1 and TRBJ2-5; unclear D gene. CDR3 sequence reads: CASSPLSNQETQYF. In DNA, the CDR3 is TGCGCCAGCAGCCCCCTATCGAATCAAGAGACCCAGTACTTC.